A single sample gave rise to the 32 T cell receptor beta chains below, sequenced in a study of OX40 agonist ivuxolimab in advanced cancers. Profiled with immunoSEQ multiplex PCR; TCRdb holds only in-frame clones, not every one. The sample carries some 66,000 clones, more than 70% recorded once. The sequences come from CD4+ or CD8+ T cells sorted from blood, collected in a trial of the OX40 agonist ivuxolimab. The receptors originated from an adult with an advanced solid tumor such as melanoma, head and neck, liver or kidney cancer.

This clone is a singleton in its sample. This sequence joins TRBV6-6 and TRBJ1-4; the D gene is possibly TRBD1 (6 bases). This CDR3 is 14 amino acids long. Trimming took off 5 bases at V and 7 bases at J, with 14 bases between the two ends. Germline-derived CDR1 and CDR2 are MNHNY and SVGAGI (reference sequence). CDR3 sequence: CASSRAGESEKLFF. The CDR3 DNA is TGTGCCAGCAGTCGGGCAGGGGAGAGTGAAAAACTGTTTTTT.

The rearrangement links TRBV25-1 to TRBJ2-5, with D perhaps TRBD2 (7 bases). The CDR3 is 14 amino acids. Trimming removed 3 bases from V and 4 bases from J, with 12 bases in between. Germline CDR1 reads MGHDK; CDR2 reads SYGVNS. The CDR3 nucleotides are TGTGCCAGCAGTGACCGGGGGGCAGGAGAGACCCAGTACTTC. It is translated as CASSDRGAGETQYF.

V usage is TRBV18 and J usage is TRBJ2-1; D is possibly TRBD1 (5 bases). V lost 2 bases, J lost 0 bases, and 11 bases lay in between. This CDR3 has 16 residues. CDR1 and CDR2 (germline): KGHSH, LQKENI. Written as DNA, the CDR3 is TGTGCCAGCTCACCAGACAGCCAACTCTCCTACAATGAGCAGTTCTTC. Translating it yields CASSPDSQLSYNEQFF.

CDR3 amino acids: CASNTPRGTGELFF. Written as DNA, the CDR3 is TGTGCCAGCAACACTCCTCGGGGAACCGGGGAGCTGTTTTTT. The gene calls are TRBV7-9 and TRBJ2-2; D is possibly TRBD2 (5 bases). Germline lookup yields CDR1 SEHNR and CDR2 FQNEAQ (reference sequence). CDR3 size: 14 residues. Trimming pared 7 bases from V and 5 bases from J, leaving 14 bases between.

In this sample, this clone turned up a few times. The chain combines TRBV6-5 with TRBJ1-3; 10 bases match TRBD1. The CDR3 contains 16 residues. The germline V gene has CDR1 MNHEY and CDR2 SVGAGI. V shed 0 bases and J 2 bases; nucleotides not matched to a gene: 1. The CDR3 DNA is TGTGCCAGCAGTTACTCCGGGACAGGGGCTGGAAACACCATATATTTT. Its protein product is CASSYSGTGAGNTIYF.

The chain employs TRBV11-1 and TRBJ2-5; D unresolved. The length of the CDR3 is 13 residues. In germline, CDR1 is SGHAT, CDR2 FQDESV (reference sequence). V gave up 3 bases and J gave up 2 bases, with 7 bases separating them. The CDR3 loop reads CASSFQAQETQYF. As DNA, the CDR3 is TGTGCCAGCAGCTTTCAGGCACAAGAGACCCAGTACTTC.

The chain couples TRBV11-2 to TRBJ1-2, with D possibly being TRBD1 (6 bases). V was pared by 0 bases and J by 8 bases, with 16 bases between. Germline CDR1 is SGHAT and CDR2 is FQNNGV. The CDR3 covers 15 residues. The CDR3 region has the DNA TGTGCCAGCAGCTTAGAAGGGGGGACCATGAGAGGCTACACCTTC. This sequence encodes CASSLEGGTMRGYTF.

CDR3 nucleotides: TGTGCTAGTGGTTTAGCAGGGTGGTACGAGCAGTACTTC. This sequence encodes CASGLAGWYEQYF. This chain joins TRBV12-5 and TRBJ2-7; maybe TRBD1 (5 bases). The CDR3 contains 13 residues. Germline values: CDR1 LGHNT, CDR2 FRNRAP. Deletions cut 3 bases from V and 4 bases from J, with 10 bases between.

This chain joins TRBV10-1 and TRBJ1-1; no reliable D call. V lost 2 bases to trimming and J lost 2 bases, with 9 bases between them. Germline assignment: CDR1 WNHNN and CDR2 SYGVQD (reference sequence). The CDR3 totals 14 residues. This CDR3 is CASSEAVINTEAFF. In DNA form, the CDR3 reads TGCGCCAGCAGTGAGGCAGTGATAAACACTGAAGCTTTCTTT.

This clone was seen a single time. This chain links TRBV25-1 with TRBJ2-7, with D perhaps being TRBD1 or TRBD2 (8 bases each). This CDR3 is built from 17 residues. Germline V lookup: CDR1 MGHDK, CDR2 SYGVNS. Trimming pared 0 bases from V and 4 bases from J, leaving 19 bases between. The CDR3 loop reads CASSEYISGGQDYEQYF. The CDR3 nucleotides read TGTGCCAGCAGTGAATATATAAGCGGGGGACAGGATTACGAGCAGTACTTC.

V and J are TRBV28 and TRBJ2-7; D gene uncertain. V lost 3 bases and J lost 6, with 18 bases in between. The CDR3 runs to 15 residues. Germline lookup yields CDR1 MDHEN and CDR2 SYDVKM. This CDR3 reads CASSFGVSLTREQYF. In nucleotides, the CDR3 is TGTGCCAGCAGTTTTGGGGTCTCCCTGACTCGCGAGCAGTACTTC.

The CDR3 nucleotides are TGTGCCAGCAGCTTGGAAGGGGCCGAAGAGACCCAGTACTTC. Its translation is CASSLEGAEETQYF. The rearrangement joins TRBV5-4 to TRBJ2-5, with D possibly TRBD1 on 5 matching bases. The CDR3 has 14 residues. Trimming took off 0 bases at V and 3 bases at J, with 9 bases between the two ends. Germline assignment: CDR1 SGHNT and CDR2 YYREEE (reference sequence).

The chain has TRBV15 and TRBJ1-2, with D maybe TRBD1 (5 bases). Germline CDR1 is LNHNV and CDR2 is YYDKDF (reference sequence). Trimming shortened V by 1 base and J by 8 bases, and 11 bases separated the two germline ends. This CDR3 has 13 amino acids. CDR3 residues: CATSRAGLGGYTF. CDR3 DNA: TGTGCCACCAGCAGAGCAGGGTTGGGAGGCTACACCTTC.

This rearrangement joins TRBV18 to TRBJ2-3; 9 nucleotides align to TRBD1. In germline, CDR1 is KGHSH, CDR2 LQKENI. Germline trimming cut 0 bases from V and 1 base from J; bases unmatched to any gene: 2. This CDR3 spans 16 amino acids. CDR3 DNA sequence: TGTGCCAGCTCACCACCGACAGGGGGTGGCACAGATACGCAGTATTTT. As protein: CASSPPTGGGTDTQYF.

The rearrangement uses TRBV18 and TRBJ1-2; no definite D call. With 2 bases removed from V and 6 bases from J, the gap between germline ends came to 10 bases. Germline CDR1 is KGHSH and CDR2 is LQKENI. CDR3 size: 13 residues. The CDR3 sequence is CASSPAAWDGYTF. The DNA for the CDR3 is TGTGCCAGCTCACCAGCGGCTTGGGATGGCTACACCTTC.

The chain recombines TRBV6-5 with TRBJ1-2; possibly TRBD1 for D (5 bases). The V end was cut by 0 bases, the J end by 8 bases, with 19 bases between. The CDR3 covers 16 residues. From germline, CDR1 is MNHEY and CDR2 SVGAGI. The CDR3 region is CASSYSGPRDLGGYTF. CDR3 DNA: TGTGCCAGCAGTTACTCCGGTCCCAGGGATTTGGGCGGCTACACCTTC.

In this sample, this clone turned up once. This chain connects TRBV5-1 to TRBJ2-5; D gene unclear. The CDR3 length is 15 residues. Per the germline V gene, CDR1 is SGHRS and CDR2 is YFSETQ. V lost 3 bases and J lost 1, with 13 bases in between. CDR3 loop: CASSWPLAGQETQYF. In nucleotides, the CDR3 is TGCGCCAGCAGCTGGCCCTTGGCAGGCCAAGAGACCCAGTACTTC.

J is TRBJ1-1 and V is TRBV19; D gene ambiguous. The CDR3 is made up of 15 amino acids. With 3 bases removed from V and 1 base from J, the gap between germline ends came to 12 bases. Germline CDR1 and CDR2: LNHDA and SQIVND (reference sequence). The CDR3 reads CASSILWSRNTEAFF. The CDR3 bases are TGTGCCAGTAGTATCCTGTGGTCCCGGAACACTGAAGCTTTCTTT.

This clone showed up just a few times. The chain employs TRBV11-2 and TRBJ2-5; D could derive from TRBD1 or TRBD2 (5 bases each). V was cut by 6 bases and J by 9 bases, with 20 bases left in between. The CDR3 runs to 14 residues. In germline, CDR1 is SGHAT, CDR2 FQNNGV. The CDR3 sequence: CASSPPGPRESQYF. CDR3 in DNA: TGTGCCAGCAGTCCCCCGGGACCCAGGGAATCCCAGTACTTC.

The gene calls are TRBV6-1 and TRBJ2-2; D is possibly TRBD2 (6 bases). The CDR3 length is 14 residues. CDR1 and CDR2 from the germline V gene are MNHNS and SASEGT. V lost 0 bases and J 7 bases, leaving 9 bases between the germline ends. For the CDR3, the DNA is TGTGCCAGCAGTGAAGCGCGGGGTTACGGGGAGCTGTTTTTT. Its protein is CASSEARGYGELFF.

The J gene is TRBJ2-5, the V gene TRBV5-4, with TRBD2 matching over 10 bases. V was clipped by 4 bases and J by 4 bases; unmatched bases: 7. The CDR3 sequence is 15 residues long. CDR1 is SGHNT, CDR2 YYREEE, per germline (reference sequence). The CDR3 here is CASSPDSGGAETQYF. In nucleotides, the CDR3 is TGTGCCAGCAGCCCAGACAGCGGGGGGGCAGAGACCCAGTACTTC.

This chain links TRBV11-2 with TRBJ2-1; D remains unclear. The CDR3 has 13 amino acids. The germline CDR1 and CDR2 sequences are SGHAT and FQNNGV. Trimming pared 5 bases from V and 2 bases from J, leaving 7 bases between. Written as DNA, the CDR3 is TGTGCCAGCAGCACACAGCCCTACAATGAGCAGTTCTTC. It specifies CASSTQPYNEQFF. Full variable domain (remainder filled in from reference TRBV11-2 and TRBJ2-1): EAGVAQSPRYKIIEKRQSVAFWCNPISGHATLYWYQQILGQGPKLLIQFQNNGVVDDSQLPKDRFSAERLKGVDSTLKIQPAKLEDSAVYLCASSTQPYNEQFFGPGTRLTVL.

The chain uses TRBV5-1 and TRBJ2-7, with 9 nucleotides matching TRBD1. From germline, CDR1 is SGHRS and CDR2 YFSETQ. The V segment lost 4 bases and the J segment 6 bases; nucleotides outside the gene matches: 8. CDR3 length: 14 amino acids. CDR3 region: CASSPDRGSGEQYF. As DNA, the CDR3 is TGCGCCAGCAGCCCGGACAGGGGATCGGGCGAGCAGTACTTC.

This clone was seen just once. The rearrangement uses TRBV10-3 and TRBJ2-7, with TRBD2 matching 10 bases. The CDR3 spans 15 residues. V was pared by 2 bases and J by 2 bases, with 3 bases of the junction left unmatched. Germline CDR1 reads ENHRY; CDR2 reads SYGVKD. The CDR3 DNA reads TGTGCCATCAGTGAGGGACTAGCGGAAACCTACGAGCAGTACTTC. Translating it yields CAISEGLAETYEQYF.

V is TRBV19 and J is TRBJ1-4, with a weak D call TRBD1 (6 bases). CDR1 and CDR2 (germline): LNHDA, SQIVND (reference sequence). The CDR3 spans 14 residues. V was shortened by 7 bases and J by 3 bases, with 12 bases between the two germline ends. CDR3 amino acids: CASKWGGPNEKLFF. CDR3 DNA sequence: TGTGCCAGTAAATGGGGGGGGCCTAATGAAAAACTGTTTTTT.

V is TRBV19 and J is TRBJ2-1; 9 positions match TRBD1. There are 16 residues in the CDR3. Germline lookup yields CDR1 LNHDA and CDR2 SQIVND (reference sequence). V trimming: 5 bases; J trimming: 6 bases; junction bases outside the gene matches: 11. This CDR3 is CASSPGGDRAINEQFF. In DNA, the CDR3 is TGTGCCAGTAGTCCTGGAGGGGACAGGGCAATCAATGAGCAGTTCTTC. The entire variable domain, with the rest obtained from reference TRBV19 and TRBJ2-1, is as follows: DGGITQSPKYLFRKEGQNVTLSCEQNLNHDAMYWYRQDPGQGLRLIYYSQIVNDFQKGDIAEGYSVSREKKESFPLTVTSAQKNPTAFYLCASSPGGDRAINEQFFGPGTRLTVL.

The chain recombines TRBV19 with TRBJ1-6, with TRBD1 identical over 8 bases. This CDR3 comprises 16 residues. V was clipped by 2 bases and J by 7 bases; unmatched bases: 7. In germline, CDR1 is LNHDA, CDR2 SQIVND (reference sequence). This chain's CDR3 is CASSIQGALLNSPLHF. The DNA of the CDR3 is TGTGCCAGTAGTATACAGGGGGCATTACTAAATTCACCCCTCCACTTT.

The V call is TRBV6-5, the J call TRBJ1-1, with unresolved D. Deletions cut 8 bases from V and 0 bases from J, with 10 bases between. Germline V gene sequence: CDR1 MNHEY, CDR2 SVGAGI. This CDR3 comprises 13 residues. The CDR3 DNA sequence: TGTGCCAGCCGCGATTCGATGAACACTGAAGCTTTCTTT. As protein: CASRDSMNTEAFF.

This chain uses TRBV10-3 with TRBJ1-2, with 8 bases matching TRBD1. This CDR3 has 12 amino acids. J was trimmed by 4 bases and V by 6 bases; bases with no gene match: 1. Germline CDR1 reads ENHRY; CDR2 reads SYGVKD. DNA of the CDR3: TGTGCCATCAGCGACAGGGGCTATGGCTACACCTTC. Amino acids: CAISDRGYGYTF.

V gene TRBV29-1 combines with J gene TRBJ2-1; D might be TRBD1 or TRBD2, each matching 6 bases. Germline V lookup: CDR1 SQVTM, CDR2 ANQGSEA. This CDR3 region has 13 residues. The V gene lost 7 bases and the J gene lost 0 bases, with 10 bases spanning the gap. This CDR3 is CSGGGSSYNEQFF. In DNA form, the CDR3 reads TGCAGCGGAGGGGGGAGCTCCTACAATGAGCAGTTCTTC.

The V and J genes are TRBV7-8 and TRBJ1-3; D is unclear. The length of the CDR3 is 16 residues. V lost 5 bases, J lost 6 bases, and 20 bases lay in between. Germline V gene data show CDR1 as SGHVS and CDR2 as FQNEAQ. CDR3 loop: CASSREERSWVNTIYF. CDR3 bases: TGTGCCAGCAGCCGCGAGGAAAGATCGTGGGTAAACACCATATATTTT.

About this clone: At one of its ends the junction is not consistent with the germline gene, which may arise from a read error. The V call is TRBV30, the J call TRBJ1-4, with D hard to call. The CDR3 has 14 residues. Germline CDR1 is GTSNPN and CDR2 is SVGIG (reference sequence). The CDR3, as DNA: TGTGCCTGCCCACCCCCAGCGGATGAGAGAAAAACTGTTTTT. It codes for CACPPPADERKTVF.